The 17 T cell receptor beta chains in this list originate from one sample, sequenced in a study of identical twins. Via MiXCR, TCRdb re-called the 5' RACE reads, giving one row per CDR3 protein. The sample holds fewer than 500,000 distinct CDR3 sequences; roughly an eighth are singletons and the top ten take about 1%. The sample was also linked to a second study, of yellow fever vaccine responses in identical twins.

Sequencing was carried out using CD4+ T cells sorted from blood. These receptor sequences come from a woman aged 18-29 years in good health.

There are many counts of this clonotype. This rearrangement joins TRBV5-1 to TRBJ1-1, with D possibly matching TRBD1 (6 bases). V gave up 4 bases and J gave up 3 bases, with 13 bases separating them. The CDR3 sequence is 14 residues long. Germline V gene data show CDR1 as SGHRS and CDR2 as YFSETQ. The DNA for the CDR3 is TGCGCCAGCAGCCCGAGACAGGAGCACACTGAAGCTTTCTTT. It codes for CASSPRQEHTEAFF.

There are a few counts of this clonotype. The chain has TRBV7-2 and TRBJ2-2, with a weak D call TRBD2 (6 bases). In germline, CDR1 is SGHTA, CDR2 FQGNSA. The ends were cut back, 3 bases at V and 5 bases at J, with 13 bases in the middle. The CDR3 sequence is 15 residues long. The CDR3 DNA reads TGTGCCAGCAGCTTCGGGTCAGGAGGGACCGGGGAGCTGTTTTTT. Translation: CASSFGSGGTGELFF. The full variable domain, completed using reference TRBV7-2 and TRBJ2-2, is GAGVSQSPSNKVTEKGKDVELRCDPISGHTALYWYRQSLGQGLEFLIYFQGNSAPDKSGLPSDRFSAERTGGSVSTLTIQRTQQEDSAVYLCASSFGSGGTGELFFGEGSRLTVL.

This clonotype was picked up many times. The chain recombines TRBV7-2 with TRBJ2-7; no firm D call. Trimming shortened V by 8 bases and J by 2 bases, and 7 bases separated the two germline ends. CDR1 is SGHTA and CDR2 is FQGNSA in the germline V gene. This CDR3 has 11 residues. CDR3 sequence reads: CASGNTYEQYF. CDR3 bases: TGTGCCAGCGGAAACACCTACGAGCAGTACTTC.

This clonotype has ten or more counts. The gene calls are TRBV7-9 and TRBJ1-2; 8 bases fit TRBD1. V dropped 5 bases and J dropped 3; count of bases not matched to a gene: 5. This CDR3 contains 14 residues. Germline V CDR1 and CDR2: SEHNR, FQNEAQ (reference sequence). DNA for the CDR3: TGTGCCAGCAGCCTGGACAGGGCATACTATGGCTACACCTTC. It yields the protein CASSLDRAYYGYTF.

V gene TRBV7-3 combines with J gene TRBJ2-3; perhaps TRBD2 as D (6 bases). Trimming left V 1 base short and J 0 bases short, with 11 bases between. This CDR3 spans 16 amino acids. Per the germline V gene, CDR1 is SGHTA and CDR2 is FQGTGA. The CDR3 protein is CASSLRSGLSTDTQYF. DNA of the CDR3: TGTGCCAGCAGCTTAAGGAGCGGGCTTAGCACAGATACGCAGTATTTT.

The sample holds a few counts of this clonotype. The chain has TRBV20-1 and TRBJ2-1; 14 bases are a match to TRBD2. CDR1 and CDR2 from the germline V gene are DFQATT and SNEGSKA (reference sequence). The V segment lost 5 bases and the J segment 9 bases; nucleotides outside the gene matches: 6. The CDR3 runs to 14 residues. For the CDR3, the DNA is TGCAGTGCTGCGGGACTAGCGGGAGATGGTGAGCAGTTCTTC. This gives the protein CSAAGLAGDGEQFF.

This clonotype was recorded a few times. In DNA form, the CDR3 reads TGTGCCAGCAGTCCTAGACTAGCGGGGGGGCCCACAGATACGCAGTATTTT. Translation gives CASSPRLAGGPTDTQYF. The V and J genes are TRBV6-2 or TRBV6-3 and TRBJ2-3, with 14 bases fitting TRBD2. The V gene end was trimmed by 5 bases and the J gene end by 2 bases; junction bases not matched to a gene: 6. The CDR3 spans 17 residues. Germline V gene data show CDR1 as MNHEY and CDR2 as SVGEGT.

In its sample, this clonotype was seen once. CDR3 sequence: CACTAGTALYEQYF. The CDR3 region has the DNA TGTGCCTGCACAGCCGGGACAGCTTTATACGAGCAGTACTTC. The V gene is TRBV2, the J gene TRBJ2-7, with 7 bases that match TRBD1. CDR3 length equals 14 residues. CDR1 is SNHLY and CDR2 is FYNNEI in the germline V gene. The V segment lost 11 bases and the J segment 4 bases; nucleotides outside the gene matches: 14.

The chain is built from TRBV11-2 and TRBJ2-1, with 7 bases aligning to TRBD1. Trimming took 5 bases from V and 5 from J; bases not matched to a gene: 15. The length of the CDR3 is 17 residues. In germline, CDR1 is SGHAT, CDR2 FQNNGV. CDR3 in DNA: TGTGCCAGCAGCCGACCGGGACAGTCCCACCTTCACAATGAGCAGTTCTTC. Residues: CASSRPGQSHLHNEQFF.

There are a few counts of this clonotype. The gene calls are TRBV12-3 or TRBV12-4 and TRBJ2-2; D is perhaps TRBD2 (7 bases). CDR3 length: 16 amino acids. The V and J ends lost 0 bases and 9 bases respectively, with 17 bases between them. The CDR3 here is CASSLALGGANRELFF. CDR3 bases: TGTGCCAGCAGTTTAGCGCTTGGGGGGGCAAACCGGGAGCTGTTTTTT.

This clonotype was seen repeatedly, ten times or more. The rearrangement joins TRBV5-5 to TRBJ2-5; D not certain. This CDR3 comprises 14 residues. Trimming took off 0 bases at V and 5 bases at J, with 11 bases between the two ends. Per germline, CDR1 SGHKS and CDR2 YYEKEE (reference sequence). The CDR3 sequence is CASSLGSARETQYF. CDR3 nucleotides: TGTGCCAGCAGCTTGGGTTCGGCGCGGGAGACCCAGTACTTC.

The chain joins TRBV6-2 or TRBV6-3 to TRBJ1-2, with D perhaps TRBD1 (5 bases). In germline, CDR1 is MNHEY, CDR2 SVGEGT. This CDR3 region has 18 residues. Trimming shortened V by 2 bases and J by 8 bases, and 27 bases separated the two germline ends. The CDR3 DNA reads as TGTGCCAGCAGTTACCCTGCCTCGGGCCAGGGCGCCACTCGAGGCTACACCTTC. Its translation is CASSYPASGQGATRGYTF.

This clonotype came up once. J is TRBJ2-1 and V is TRBV6-1, with TRBD2 matching over 15 bases. Germline CDR1 and CDR2: MNHNS and SASEGT. V lost 6 bases, J lost 4 bases, and 13 bases stayed unmatched. The CDR3 consists of 19 residues. CDR3 residues: CASSRWTSGRAENYNEQFF. For the CDR3, the DNA is TGTGCCAGCAGCCGCTGGACTAGCGGGAGGGCCGAAAATTACAATGAGCAGTTCTTC.

As for this clonotype: Being one base from a much bigger clone, this may be a read error. This CDR3 is CACRLLAGARNTGELFF. The CDR3, as DNA: TGTGCCTGCAGGCTACTAGCGGGGGCCAGAAACACCGGGGAGCTGTTTTTT. The gene calls are TRBV6-1 and TRBJ2-2; 11 bases map to TRBD2. Germline lookup yields CDR1 MNHNS and CDR2 SASEGT. This CDR3 has 17 amino acids.

This clonotype was counted between two and nine times. This rearrangement joins TRBV5-4 to TRBJ2-1, with 7 bases identical to TRBD2. The ends lost 4 bases at V and 0 bases at J; junction bases unmatched: 10. This CDR3 has 17 amino acids. CDR1 and CDR2 from the germline V gene are SGHNT and YYREEE (reference sequence). As DNA, the CDR3 is TGTGCCAGCAGCCCCCAGCGGGGCCCTAGCTCCTACAATGAGCAGTTCTTC. Translation gives CASSPQRGPSSYNEQFF.

The gene calls are TRBV6-5 and TRBJ1-2; D not resolved. The V gene's germline CDR1 is MNHEY and CDR2 SVGAGI. This CDR3 has 14 amino acids. V lost 4 bases to trimming and J lost 6 bases, with 15 bases between them. The CDR3 sequence: CASSSIDGMDGYTF. CDR3 in DNA: TGTGCCAGCAGTTCCATCGACGGAATGGATGGCTACACCTTC.

This clonotype came up a few times. The chain has TRBV12-3 or TRBV12-4 and TRBJ2-7; D uncertain. There are 16 residues in the CDR3. Trimming removed 1 base at V and 1 base at J, with 14 bases between. CDR3 sequence (DNA): TGTGCCAGCAGTTTAGGGAGACACTCAGTTTCCTACGAGCAGTACTTC. Its translation is CASSLGRHSVSYEQYF.